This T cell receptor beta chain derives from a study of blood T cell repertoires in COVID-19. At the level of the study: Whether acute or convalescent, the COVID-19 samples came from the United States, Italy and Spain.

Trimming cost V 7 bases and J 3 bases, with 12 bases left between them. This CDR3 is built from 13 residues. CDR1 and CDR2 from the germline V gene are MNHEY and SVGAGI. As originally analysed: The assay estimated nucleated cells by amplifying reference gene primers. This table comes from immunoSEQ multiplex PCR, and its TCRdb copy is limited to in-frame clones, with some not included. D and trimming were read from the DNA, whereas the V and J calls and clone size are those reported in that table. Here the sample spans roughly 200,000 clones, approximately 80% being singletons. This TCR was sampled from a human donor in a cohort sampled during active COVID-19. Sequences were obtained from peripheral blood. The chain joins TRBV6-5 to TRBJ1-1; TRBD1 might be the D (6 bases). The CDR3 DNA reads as TGTGCCAGCAAACCCCAGGGGCACACTGAAGCTTTCTTT. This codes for CASKPQGHTEAFF.